One sample yielded the 14 T cell receptor beta chains listed below, sequenced in a study of T cells in localized non-small cell lung cancer. Clones were sequenced by immunoSEQ multiplex PCR, and TCRdb holds only the in-frame ones, with some missing. The repertoire holds more than 5,000 clones, with over 40% as singletons. The sequenced sample was lung tumor tissue, obtained before any cancer treatment. All receptors come from a man between 35 and 75 years old with stage III lung adenocarcinoma.

This clone has a handful of counts. This chain uses TRBV6-8 with TRBJ1-3; 8 nucleotides agree with TRBD1. The length of the CDR3 is 16 residues. CDR1 MNHGY and CDR2 SAAAGT come from the germline V gene. V gave up 7 bases and J gave up 0 bases; unmatched junction bases: 8. CDR3 coding DNA: TGTGCCAGCACCTGGGACAGGCCCATCTCTGGAAACACCATATATTTT. It codes for CASTWDRPISGNTIYF.

This clone has just a few counts. Without the conserved terminal phenylalanine or tryptophan, this CDR3 likely stems from a read error. No DNA is shown, since the ends of the CDR3 on it are uncertain; the CDR3 is the one TCRdb lists. The V and J genes are TRBV30 and TRBJ2-4; the table names TRBD2, a call not compared with the DNA. The CDR3 extends over 12 residues, inclusive of both ends. Germline V CDR1 and CDR2: GTSNPN, SVGIG (reference sequence). The CDR3 protein is CAWRRSREGRKK.

The table lists this clone with a count of one. The J gene is TRBJ2-3, the V gene TRBV7-4; the match to TRBD2 covers 7 bases. CDR1 is SGHVT, CDR2 SQSDAQ, per germline. The J segment lost 2 bases and the V segment lost 5 bases, leaving 4 bases of the junction unmatched. CDR3 length equals 14 residues. The CDR3 spells CASSRGDHTDTQYF. CDR3 nucleotide sequence: TGTGCCAGCAGCCGGGGGGACCACACAGATACGCAGTATTTT.

The chain couples TRBV19 to TRBJ2-1; 9 nucleotides align to TRBD1. The CDR3 has 17 residues. The V gene end was trimmed by 4 bases and the J gene end by 0 bases; junction bases not matched to a gene: 7. Germline values: CDR1 LNHDA, CDR2 SQIVND (reference sequence). The CDR3 nucleotides read TGTGCCAGTAGTAACCCGGGACAGGGCCCCTCCTACAATGAGCAGTTCTTC. Translation: CASSNPGQGPSYNEQFF. The entire variable domain, with the rest obtained from reference TRBV19 and TRBJ2-1, is as follows: DGGITQSPKYLFRKEGQNVTLSCEQNLNHDAMYWYRQDPGQGLRLIYYSQIVNDFQKGDIAEGYSVSREKKESFPLTVTSAQKNPTAFYLCASSNPGQGPSYNEQFFGPGTRLTVL.

A few counts support this clone. The chain employs TRBV18 and TRBJ1-1, with unresolved D. V was trimmed by 2 bases and J by 3 bases, leaving 10 bases between them. The CDR3 length is 14 residues. Per the germline V gene, CDR1 is KGHSH and CDR2 is LQKENI. In DNA form, the CDR3 reads TGTGCCAGCTCACCAAGCCAGGCGTACACTGAAGCTTTCTTT. Protein sequence: CASSPSQAYTEAFF.

In its sample, this clone was seen a few times. This CDR3 is CASSIVGEKLFF. CDR3 DNA sequence: TGTGCCAGTAGTATAGTGGGTGAAAAACTGTTTTTT. V is TRBV19 and J is TRBJ1-4; no firm D call. This CDR3 region has 12 residues. Germline V gene lookup returns CDR1 LNHDA and CDR2 SQIVND (reference sequence). The V end was cut by 1 base, the J end by 7 bases, with 4 bases between.

This clone is medium-sized by share. This sequence joins TRBV6-8 and TRBJ2-4, with D maybe TRBD2 (5 bases). V gave up 6 bases and J gave up 6 bases, with 18 bases separating them. The CDR3 runs to 15 residues. The germline V gene has CDR1 MNHGY and CDR2 SAAAGT. The chain's CDR3 is CASSQISGLVNIQYF. CDR3 bases: TGTGCCAGCAGCCAGATTTCGGGGTTGGTAAACATTCAGTACTTC.

This chain uses TRBV5-1 with TRBJ2-1; D is undetermined. There are 15 residues in the CDR3. Trimming took off 6 bases at V and 0 bases at J, with 13 bases between the two ends. The germline CDR1 and CDR2 sequences are SGHRS and YFSETQ. The DNA for the CDR3 is TGCGCCAGCACCCCGCAGGCAGGCTCCTACAATGAGCAGTTCTTC. Its translation: CASTPQAGSYNEQFF.

A few counts support this clone. This chain links TRBV6-9 with TRBJ2-7; no clear D. V was clipped by 7 bases and J by 2 bases, with 12 bases between them. Germline V CDR1 and CDR2: MNHGY, SVAAGI. The CDR3 is made up of 13 amino acids. The CDR3 spells CASTDPGPYEQYF. The CDR3 region has the DNA TGTGCCAGCACCGACCCCGGACCCTACGAGCAGTACTTC.

This clone was seen a handful of times. The chain joins TRBV2 to TRBJ1-2, with D unclear. CDR3 length: 15 residues. The V and J ends lost 3 bases and 4 bases respectively, with 15 bases between them. The germline CDR1 and CDR2 sequences are SNHLY and FYNNEI. The CDR3 is CASSDLDPFRYGYTF. The CDR3 DNA is TGTGCCAGCAGTGATCTCGACCCCTTTCGCTATGGCTACACCTTC.

This clone was seen more than once but under ten times. V gene TRBV2 combines with J gene TRBJ1-5, with D tentatively TRBD1 (6 bases). Between the trimmed V and J ends, which lost 8 bases and 0 bases, there was a span of 11 bases. Germline loops: CDR1 SNHLY, CDR2 FYNNEI. The CDR3 loop spans 14 amino acids. Here the CDR3 DNA reads TGTGCCAGCTCTACAGGGAATAGCAATCAGCCCCAGCATTTT. Translating gives CASSTGNSNQPQHF. The complete variable domain, with remaining parts taken from reference TRBV2 and TRBJ1-5, reads EPEVTQTPSHQVTQMGQEVILRCVPISNHLYFYWYRQILGQKVEFLVSFYNNEISEKSEIFDDQFSVERPDGSNFTLKIRSTKLEDSAMYFCASSTGNSNQPQHFGDGTRLSIL.

This clone is categorized as medium-sized. The chain recombines TRBV4-1 with TRBJ1-1, with TRBD1 as a possible D gene (6 bases). Trimming took 0 bases from V and 2 from J, leaving 10 bases between them. The CDR3 is made up of 15 amino acids. CDR1 is MGHRA, CDR2 YSYEKL, per germline. In nucleotides, the CDR3 is TGCGCCAGCAGCCAAGATAGCGGGGGCAACACTGAAGCTTTCTTT. Its translation is CASSQDSGGNTEAFF.

This clone was observed a handful of times. J is TRBJ1-4 and V is TRBV1; the table's D call of TRBD1 was not tested on the DNA. TRBV1 has pseudogene status. The CDR3 is made up of 15 amino acids. CDR3 coding DNA: TGCGCCAGCAGCCCAGGGGTATTGGCTAATGAAAAACTGTTTTTT. Encoded protein: CASSPGVLANEKLFF.

The gene calls are TRBV6-8 and TRBJ2-2; D call uncertain. The ends were cut back, 10 bases at V and 2 bases at J, with 11 bases in the middle. The CDR3 is 13 amino acids. In germline, CDR1 is MNHGY, CDR2 SAAAGT. The CDR3 DNA sequence: TGTGCCATCAGGCCGGCTAACACCGGGGAGCTGTTTTTT. Amino acids: CAIRPANTGELFF.